This entry features one T cell receptor (beta chain) sequence. Antigen specificity is unknown. Assay: immunoSEQ multiplex PCR; the TCRdb copy retains only in-frame clones and omits some. The data show hundreds of thousands of clones, roughly 93% seen once. The entry originates in a study of brain T cells in children with intractable seizures. The study's findings and limits: Clones missing pre-surgery may reflect undersampling of that blood sample.

The germline V gene has CDR1 SGHKS and CDR2 YYEKEE (reference sequence). With V trimmed by 3 bases and J by 5 bases, 6 bases remained unmatched. This CDR3 has 14 amino acids. The time point is: blood from clinic visit 5 months post-surgery; TSC patient then seizure free. Surgery cases with the highest brain T cell transcript signatures were chosen for sequencing. Before surgery, patients took at least one anti-epileptic drug. This clonotype was obtained from a boy younger than two with tuberous sclerosis and intractable seizures. The sequenced sample was peripheral blood, obtained more than 4 months after surgery. This chain connects TRBV5-5 to TRBJ1-2; 8 nucleotides match TRBD1. The CDR3 is CASSSGQGPYGYTF. The CDR3 nucleotides are TGTGCCAGCAGCTCCGGACAGGGACCATATGGCTACACCTTC. Using reference TRBV5-5 and TRBJ1-2 for the parts outside the CDR3, the full variable domain is DAGVTQSPTHLIKTRGQQVTLRCSPISGHKSVSWYQQVLGQGPQFIFQYYEKEERGRGNFPDRFSARQFPNYSSELNVNALLLGDSALYLCASSSGQGPYGYTFGSGTRLTVV.